This record covers a single TCR beta chain. Antigen specificity is unknown. With a J-beta primer mix and a sample-barcoded 5' primer, a second PCR ran roughly 6 to 11 cycles. TCRdb reprocessed the 5' RACE reads via MiXCR and lists one record per CDR3 protein. The data contain approximately 600,000 distinct CDR3 sequences, 58% of them seen just once; the ten biggest clones take up over 30%. Trimming pared 1 base from V and 0 bases from J, leaving 10 bases between. This CDR3 has 16 amino acids. From germline, CDR1 is DFQATT and CDR2 SNEGSKA (reference sequence). The sample belongs to a study of blood T cells in healthy people across ages. The study's findings and limits: Estimated diversity across one million T cells was deemed an underestimate.

The chain recombines TRBV20-1 with TRBJ2-6; tentative D call: TRBD1 (5 bases). The specimen sequenced was blood. This clonotype was sampled from a man in his 60s in good health. The CDR3 sequence: CSARGQFSSGANVLTF. CDR3 DNA sequence: TGCAGTGCTAGAGGACAGTTTTCCTCTGGGGCCAACGTCCTGACTTTC.